Only one count was recorded for the clone carrying this T cell receptor beta chain. The CDR3 consists of 11 residues. The V gene lost 0 bases and the J gene lost 5 bases, with 3 bases spanning the gap. Germline assignment: CDR1 GTSNPN and CDR2 SVGIG (reference sequence). TCRdb's table, derived via immunoSEQ multiplex PCR, lists solely in-frame clones and lacks some. The table shows about 88,000 clones, with around nine tenths occurring only once. These data originate in a study of OX40 agonist ivuxolimab in advanced cancers. The gene calls are TRBV30 and TRBJ2-3; unclear D gene. The TCR comes from an adult with an advanced solid tumor such as melanoma, head and neck, liver or kidney cancer. The sample was CD4+ or CD8+ T cells sorted from blood, taken in a trial of the OX40 agonist ivuxolimab. CDR3 in DNA: TGTGCCTGGAGTGTACAAGATACGCAGTATTTT. As protein: CAWSVQDTQYF.